The 5 T cell receptor beta chains below come from one sample, sequenced in a study of CD8+ T cells in alopecia areata. RNA extraction and reverse transcription yielded cDNA as sequencing template. Here immunoSEQ multiplex PCR was the method, and the copy in TCRdb shows in-frame clones only, minus some. Among 95,000 to 120,000 clones listed, roughly 59% were seen once. Sequenced material: CD8+ T cells sorted from blood. The receptors shown here come from a human donor in good health.

The chain joins TRBV5-6 to TRBJ2-1, with 7 nucleotides matching TRBD1. Germline V lookup: CDR1 SGHDT, CDR2 YYEEEE. The CDR3 sequence is 14 residues long. V was pared by 4 bases and J by 7 bases, with 8 bases of the junction left unmatched. The CDR3 nucleotides are TGTGCCAGCAGCCCGACAGGGTATATGAATGAGCAGTTCTTC. Translated: CASSPTGYMNEQFF.

The chain is built from TRBV5-6 and TRBJ1-4; TRBD1 might be the D (5 bases). V lost 1 base to trimming and J lost 0 bases, with 16 bases between them. CDR1 and CDR2 (germline): SGHDT, YYEEEE. This CDR3 is built from 18 residues. CDR3 protein: CASSLWVRAQATNEKLFF. The CDR3 bases are TGTGCCAGCAGCTTGTGGGTCAGGGCGCAGGCAACTAATGAAAAACTGTTTTTT.

The chain carries TRBV5-6 and TRBJ1-5, with D maybe TRBD1 (6 bases). The V and J ends lost 0 bases and 5 bases respectively, with 12 bases between them. CDR3 length: 15 amino acids. Germline V gives CDR1 SGHDT, CDR2 YYEEEE. The CDR3 region is CASSLGGGGHQPQHF. CDR3 nucleotides: TGTGCCAGCAGCTTGGGAGGGGGTGGCCATCAGCCCCAGCATTTT.

This clone has more than one count but fewer than ten. The CDR3 here is CASSLVGRRGLYNEQFF. DNA of the CDR3: TGTGCCAGCAGCTTAGTCGGGCGGCGGGGCCTGTACAATGAGCAGTTCTTC. The V gene is TRBV11-2, the J gene TRBJ2-1; D may be TRBD2 (6 bases). V was clipped by 1 base and J by 4 bases, with 17 bases between them. The CDR3 extends over 17 amino acids. Looked up from germline, CDR1 is SGHAT and CDR2 is FQNNGV.

This rearrangement joins TRBV5-1 to TRBJ2-7, with a possible D match to TRBD1 (5 bases). CDR1 and CDR2 from the germline V gene are SGHRS and YFSETQ. The V gene lost 0 bases and the J gene lost 3 bases, with 13 bases spanning the gap. This CDR3 comprises 15 residues. The CDR3 is CASSLVWGYSYEQYF. CDR3 coding DNA: TGCGCCAGCAGCTTGGTGTGGGGCTACAGCTACGAGCAGTACTTC.